Listed here is a single T cell receptor (beta chain). Under the authors' procedure: How many nucleated cells were present was estimated from reference gene primer amplification. The protocol was immunoSEQ multiplex PCR, while the TCRdb copy is restricted to in-frame clones and leaves out a portion. V and J calls and clone size are as listed in that table; D and trimming were resolved from the DNA. The table lists about 250,000 clones, roughly 84% of them singletons. This sample was included in a study of blood T cell repertoires in COVID-19. Looking at the study overall: COVID-19 samples collected from the United States, Italy and Spain covered acute and convalescent phases. Sources were T cells, B-cell-depleted T cells, or PBMCs; the material itself was cDNA or gDNA.

The ends lost 3 bases at V and 6 bases at J; junction bases unmatched: 10. The CDR3 is made up of 16 amino acids. Germline CDR1 is SGHTA and CDR2 is FQGNSA. The chain uses TRBV7-2 and TRBJ1-1, with 10 bases identical to TRBD1. The source of this sequence is a woman in her 40s who had recovered from COVID-19. The sequenced sample was peripheral blood. CDR3 in amino acids: CASSFVGTGVNAEAFF. Written as DNA, the CDR3 is TGTGCCAGCAGCTTCGTGGGGACAGGGGTTAATGCTGAAGCTTTCTTT.